This entry lists 26 T cell receptor beta chains sequenced from one sample in a study of shared clonotypes between healthy human individuals. This table comes from immunoSEQ multiplex PCR, and its TCRdb copy is limited to in-frame clones, with some not included. The sample shows approximately 1.4 million clones, around 98% of them seen only once. Sequencing input: naive CD4+ T cells sorted from blood. Stated subset: CD45RA+ positively selected. The source is a man aged 30-40 years in good health.

In this sample, this clone turned up once. The V gene is TRBV5-5, the J gene TRBJ2-5; D gene unclear. Germline values: CDR1 SGHKS, CDR2 YYEKEE (reference sequence). Trimming stripped 2 bases from V and 3 bases from J, with 17 bases between. This CDR3 spans 16 amino acids. The CDR3 here is CASSFGGATTEETQYF. As DNA, the CDR3 is TGTGCCAGCAGCTTCGGTGGCGCAACAACCGAAGAGACCCAGTACTTC. The full variable domain, with the rest looked up from reference TRBV5-5 and TRBJ2-5, is DAGVTQSPTHLIKTRGQQVTLRCSPISGHKSVSWYQQVLGQGPQFIFQYYEKEERGRGNFPDRFSARQFPNYSSELNVNALLLGDSALYLCASSFGGATTEETQYFGPGTRLLVL.

The chain uses TRBV5-6 and TRBJ1-5; 7 nucleotides line up with TRBD1. The J segment lost 0 bases and the V segment lost 4 bases, leaving 4 bases of the junction unmatched. This CDR3 contains 15 residues. CDR1 and CDR2 (germline): SGHDT, YYEEEE. The CDR3: CASSPAGGSNQPQHF. CDR3 DNA sequence: TGTGCCAGCAGCCCCGCAGGGGGTAGCAATCAGCCCCAGCATTTT.

The rearrangement uses TRBV7-9 and TRBJ1-2; D not certain. Germline lookup yields CDR1 SEHNR and CDR2 FQNEAQ (reference sequence). V was pared by 0 bases and J by 8 bases, with 10 bases between. CDR3 length: 13 amino acids. The CDR3 protein is CASSLALALGYTF. The CDR3 DNA follows: TGTGCCAGCAGCTTAGCCTTGGCCCTGGGCTACACCTTC. The full variable domain, its missing parts supplied by reference TRBV7-9 and TRBJ1-2, is DTGVSQNPRHKITKRGQNVTFRCDPISEHNRLYWYRQTLGQGPEFLTYFQNEAQLEKSRLLSDRFSAERPKGSFSTLEIQRTEQGDSAMYLCASSLALALGYTFGSGTRLTVV.

This clone appeared once. The same CDR3 is also encoded by other DNA sequences in this sample. The chain links TRBV14 to TRBJ1-1, with 10 positions matching TRBD1. The CDR3 loop spans 15 amino acids. Per germline, CDR1 SGHDN and CDR2 FVKESK. V lost 4 bases, J lost 4 bases, and 6 bases stayed unmatched. DNA of the CDR3: TGTGCCAGCAGCCTACGGACAGGGGGATTCACTGAAGCTTTCTTT. It codes for CASSLRTGGFTEAFF. The full variable domain, in which reference TRBV14 and TRBJ1-1 provide the parts outside the CDR3, is EAGVTQFPSHSVIEKGQTVTLRCDPISGHDNLYWYRRVMGKEIKFLLHFVKESKQDESGMPNNRFLAERTGGTYSTLKVQPAELEDSGVYFCASSLRTGGFTEAFFGQGTRLTVV.

This chain joins TRBV12-5 and TRBJ2-3; 15 nucleotides match TRBD2. This CDR3 is 15 amino acids long. Per the germline V gene, CDR1 is LGHNT and CDR2 is FRNRAP. The V gene end was trimmed by 5 bases and the J gene end by 4 bases; junction bases not matched to a gene: 1. The CDR3 nucleotides read TGTGCTAGTGGTCGGACTAGCGGGAGGGCAGATACGCAGTATTTT. Translating gives CASGRTSGRADTQYF.

The chain recombines TRBV6-5 with TRBJ2-4, with D possibly being TRBD2 (5 bases). Germline V gene data show CDR1 as MNHEY and CDR2 as SVGAGI. Trimming took off 0 bases at V and 1 base at J, with 10 bases between the two ends. CDR3 length: 16 amino acids. The CDR3 DNA follows: TGTGCCAGCAGTTACTCGATGGCTAGCGCCAAAAACATTCAGTACTTC. This codes for CASSYSMASAKNIQYF.

The V and J genes are TRBV7-9 and TRBJ1-4; 10 nucleotides agree with TRBD1. The V and J ends lost 3 bases and 7 bases, in that order; junction bases with no gene match: 8. Germline V gene lookup returns CDR1 SEHNR and CDR2 FQNEAQ (reference sequence). The CDR3 is 16 residues long. The CDR3 sequence: CASSFGSGQGTEKLFF. CDR3 bases: TGTGCCAGCAGCTTCGGATCGGGACAGGGGACTGAAAAACTGTTTTTT.

The chain joins TRBV28 to TRBJ1-1; tentative D call: TRBD1 (5 bases). CDR1 and CDR2 from the germline V gene are MDHEN and SYDVKM. The CDR3 runs to 14 residues. Deletions cut 7 bases from V and 0 bases from J, with 12 bases between. The CDR3: CASTAGGVNTEAFF. DNA of the CDR3: TGTGCCAGCACGGCCGGGGGGGTGAACACTGAAGCTTTCTTT.

The rearrangement uses TRBV19 and TRBJ2-5; 10 bases are a match to TRBD2. CDR1 and CDR2 (germline): LNHDA, SQIVND (reference sequence). With 9 bases clipped from V and 0 bases from J, the junction kept 4 bases outside the gene matches. The CDR3 loop spans 14 amino acids. This chain's CDR3 is CASRTSGNQETQYF. CDR3 nucleotide sequence: TGTGCCAGCCGGACTAGCGGAAACCAAGAGACCCAGTACTTC.

This chain joins TRBV7-9 and TRBJ1-4, with TRBD1 as a possible D gene (6 bases). V gave up 5 bases and J gave up 5 bases, with 15 bases separating them. The CDR3 covers 15 residues. From germline, CDR1 is SEHNR and CDR2 FQNEAQ (reference sequence). The DNA of the CDR3 is TGTGCCAGCAGCCTTGTGACAGGATCCAATGAAAAACTGTTTTTT. The encoded protein is CASSLVTGSNEKLFF.

The count of this clone is one. The chain carries TRBV18 and TRBJ2-3; TRBD2 matches 7 bases. The CDR3 consists of 18 residues. Germline lookup yields CDR1 KGHSH and CDR2 LQKENI. V shed 3 bases, J shed 0 bases, and the junction held 12 bases outside the gene matches. The CDR3 protein is CASSPNRLAVTSTDTQYF. In DNA form, the CDR3 reads TGTGCCAGCTCACCGAATCGACTAGCAGTTACTAGCACAGATACGCAGTATTTT.

The DNA for the CDR3 is TGTGCCAGCAGCTTGGACCCGGGCAGCTACAATGAGCAGTTCTTC. It codes for CASSLDPGSYNEQFF. This rearrangement joins TRBV5-4 to TRBJ2-1, with D unclear. The CDR3 is 15 residues long. Trimming cost V 0 bases and J 3 bases, with 10 bases left between them. CDR1 is SGHNT, CDR2 YYREEE, per germline (reference sequence).

The chain recombines TRBV27 with TRBJ1-4; maybe TRBD1 (5 bases). Trimming removed 0 bases at V and 3 bases at J, with 17 bases between. CDR3 size: 18 residues. The germline V gene has CDR1 MNHEY and CDR2 SMNVEV (reference sequence). The CDR3 region is CASSLSWSASGANEKLFF. In DNA form, the CDR3 reads TGTGCCAGCAGTTTATCTTGGAGCGCATCGGGGGCTAATGAAAAACTGTTTTTT.

The V call is TRBV9, the J call TRBJ2-7, with 8 bases that match TRBD1. Germline-derived CDR1 and CDR2 are SGDLS and YYNGEE. V shed 0 bases and J 0 bases; nucleotides not matched to a gene: 5. This CDR3 is built from 16 residues. CDR3 sequence reads: CASSVAGGTGSYEQYF. As DNA, the CDR3 is TGTGCCAGCAGCGTAGCTGGGGGGACAGGCTCCTACGAGCAGTACTTC.

The chain carries TRBV7-9 and TRBJ1-5, with unresolved D. The ends were cut back, 6 bases at V and 2 bases at J, with 11 bases in the middle. CDR1 and CDR2 from the germline V gene are SEHNR and FQNEAQ (reference sequence). This CDR3 is built from 14 residues. CDR3 nucleotides: TGTGCCAGCAGGAGCCAGAGGGGCAATCAGCCCCAGCATTTT. Translation gives CASRSQRGNQPQHF.

This chain joins TRBV19 and TRBJ1-5; D unclear. The CDR3 contains 14 residues. Germline CDR1 and CDR2: LNHDA and SQIVND (reference sequence). The V end lost 1 base, the J end lost 7 bases, and 11 bases lay between the germline ends. The CDR3 here is CASSIVEGLQPQHF. The CDR3 DNA reads as TGTGCCAGTAGTATAGTGGAGGGTTTACAGCCCCAGCATTTT.

The J gene is TRBJ2-3, the V gene TRBV9; D is possibly TRBD2 (6 bases). The V gene lost 3 bases and the J gene lost 3 bases, with 17 bases spanning the gap. CDR3 length equals 16 residues. Germline V CDR1 and CDR2: SGDLS, YYNGEE. In DNA, the CDR3 is TGTGCCAGCAGCGCGCGGGACTCCCGGGTTACAGATACGCAGTATTTT. Amino acid sequence: CASSARDSRVTDTQYF.

A remark on this clone: Other DNA sequences in the sample encode the same CDR3. The chain carries TRBV5-1 and TRBJ2-2, with unresolved D. The CDR3 sequence is 15 residues long. The ends were cut back, 2 bases at V and 2 bases at J, with 10 bases in the middle. Germline V gene lookup returns CDR1 SGHRS and CDR2 YFSETQ. CDR3 region: CASSLPGSNTGELFF. In DNA form, the CDR3 reads TGCGCCAGCAGCTTACCCGGCTCTAACACCGGGGAGCTGTTTTTT.

The chain uses TRBV4-2 and TRBJ2-3, with D unclear. Germline V gives CDR1 LGHNA, CDR2 YNFKEQ. The CDR3 extends over 13 amino acids. With 1 base removed from V and 6 bases from J, the gap between germline ends came to 8 bases. The CDR3 DNA is TGTGCCAGCAGCCAAGGGCCTACCGATACGCAGTATTTT. Protein sequence: CASSQGPTDTQYF.

V and J are TRBV18 and TRBJ2-3, with 10 bases matching TRBD1. The germline V gene encodes CDR1 KGHSH and CDR2 LQKENI. V shed 2 bases, J shed 5 bases, and the junction held 4 bases outside the gene matches. The CDR3 is 15 residues long. The CDR3: CASSPETGGGDTQYF. The CDR3 coding sequence is TGTGCCAGCTCACCAGAGACAGGGGGCGGAGATACGCAGTATTTT.

About this clone: This sample includes further DNA sequences coding for the same CDR3. This sequence joins TRBV5-1 and TRBJ2-5, with 7 nucleotides matching TRBD1. Trimming removed 4 bases from V and 2 bases from J; junction bases left unmatched: 8. Germline V gene lookup returns CDR1 SGHRS and CDR2 YFSETQ. The CDR3 has 15 amino acids. As DNA, the CDR3 is TGCGCCAGCAGCCTGGGGGACAGAGCTCAAGAGACCCAGTACTTC. Its protein product is CASSLGDRAQETQYF.

This chain connects TRBV5-6 to TRBJ2-3; D remains unclear. V shed 1 base and J shed 2 bases, with 14 bases lying between them. Germline-derived CDR1 and CDR2 are SGHDT and YYEEEE. CDR3 length: 16 amino acids. The CDR3 region is CASSLSARRSTDTQYF. CDR3 bases: TGTGCCAGCAGCTTGTCTGCTAGGAGATCCACAGATACGCAGTATTTT.

The gene calls are TRBV2 and TRBJ2-7, with 8 bases fitting TRBD1. The V gene end was trimmed by 6 bases and the J gene end by 2 bases; junction bases not matched to a gene: 12. The CDR3 sequence is 16 residues long. Looked up from germline, CDR1 is SNHLY and CDR2 is FYNNEI. The CDR3 is CASSPLSGQGTYEQYF. The CDR3 DNA reads as TGTGCCAGCAGCCCCTTATCTGGACAGGGAACCTACGAGCAGTACTTC.

Comment on this clone: Other DNA sequences in this specimen translate into the identical CDR3. The genes are TRBV15 and TRBJ2-7, with D hard to call. With 0 bases removed from V and 3 bases from J, the gap between germline ends came to 6 bases. Germline V gene sequence: CDR1 LNHNV, CDR2 YYDKDF (reference sequence). CDR3 length: 13 amino acids. For the CDR3, the DNA is TGTGCCACCAGCAGAGATCGCCGCTACGAGCAGTACTTC. Encoded protein: CATSRDRRYEQYF.

The V call is TRBV27, the J call TRBJ2-1; 10 bases line up with TRBD2. Germline V CDR1 and CDR2: MNHEY, SMNVEV (reference sequence). The CDR3 is made up of 16 amino acids. The trim removed 6 bases at V and 2 bases at J, leaving 7 bases unmatched. Here the CDR3 reads CASSKLAGAPYNEQFF. The CDR3 nucleotides are TGTGCCAGCAGCAAGCTAGCGGGAGCCCCCTACAATGAGCAGTTCTTC.

The genes are TRBV5-4 and TRBJ2-2, with a tentative D call TRBD2 (5 bases). V gave up 2 bases and J gave up 0 bases, with 8 bases separating them. The CDR3 covers 15 residues. Germline V lookup: CDR1 SGHNT, CDR2 YYREEE (reference sequence). The CDR3 coding sequence is TGTGCCAGCAGCTTCGGGAATGCGAACACCGGGGAGCTGTTTTTT. Translated: CASSFGNANTGELFF.